These 14 T cell receptor beta chains share one sample of origin, sequenced in a study of blood T cell repertoires in COVID-19. The method was immunoSEQ multiplex PCR; TCRdb's version includes in-frame clones alone and lacks a portion of them. The sample lists over 150,000 clones; around 83% were seen once. Sequenced: peripheral blood. These TCRs come from a human donor in a cohort sampled during active COVID-19.

In this sample, this clone turned up once. The genes are TRBV4-1 and TRBJ2-7, with 11 bases aligning to TRBD2. The CDR3 consists of 15 residues. The trim removed 5 bases at V and 2 bases at J, leaving 5 bases unmatched. CDR1 is MGHRA and CDR2 is YSYEKL in the germline V gene. Here the CDR3 DNA reads TGCGCCAGCAGCAAAGGGACTAGCGGAACCTACGAGCAGTACTTC. Amino acids: CASSKGTSGTYEQYF.

The V and J genes are TRBV9 and TRBJ2-1; TRBD2 matches at 14 bases. The CDR3 consists of 17 residues. The trim removed 0 bases at V and 6 bases at J, leaving 5 bases unmatched. Germline V CDR1 and CDR2: SGDLS, YYNGEE. In nucleotides, the CDR3 is TGTGCCAGCAGCGTAGGGACTAGCGGGAGGATTGGCAATGAGCAGTTCTTC. This codes for CASSVGTSGRIGNEQFF.

J is TRBJ2-1 and V is TRBV5-6, with D perhaps matching TRBD1 (5 bases). Trimming pared 0 bases from V and 12 bases from J, leaving 10 bases between. There are 12 residues in the CDR3. CDR1 is SGHDT and CDR2 is YYEEEE in the germline V gene. Written as DNA, the CDR3 is TGTGCCAGCAGCTTGGTAGGGGTAAGGCAGTTCTTC. Protein: CASSLVGVRQFF.

V and J are TRBV10-1 and TRBJ2-2; 13 bases align to TRBD2. The germline V gene encodes CDR1 WNHNN and CDR2 SYGVQD (reference sequence). This CDR3 comprises 17 residues. J was trimmed by 5 bases and V by 3 bases; bases with no gene match: 6. The CDR3 region has the DNA TGCGCCAGCAGTGACTCTGGACTAGCGGGAGCTACCGGGGAGCTGTTTTTT. Residues: CASSDSGLAGATGELFF.

The chain recombines TRBV27 with TRBJ2-3, with 7 bases that match TRBD2. The CDR3 extends over 16 amino acids. Germline V lookup: CDR1 MNHEY, CDR2 SMNVEV (reference sequence). V trimming: 7 bases; J trimming: 5 bases; junction bases outside the gene matches: 15. The CDR3 is CASTKTSPSLGDTQYF. The DNA of the CDR3 is TGTGCCAGCACTAAGACTAGCCCCTCCCTGGGAGATACGCAGTATTTT.

The rearrangement links TRBV15 to TRBJ1-5; no clear D gene. The CDR3 runs to 12 residues. Trimming removed 4 bases at V and 4 bases at J, with 5 bases between. Germline V gene sequence: CDR1 LNHNV, CDR2 YYDKDF (reference sequence). CDR3 region: CATSNRNQPQHF. The CDR3 nucleotides read TGTGCCACCAGCAACCGGAATCAGCCCCAGCATTTT.

This chain joins TRBV15 and TRBJ1-1, with TRBD1 matching over 7 bases. The V and J ends lost 5 bases and 0 bases, in that order; junction bases with no gene match: 6. The germline CDR1 and CDR2 sequences are LNHNV and YYDKDF (reference sequence). This CDR3 has 15 amino acids. CDR3 DNA sequence: TGTGCCACCAGCGGCGGTACAGGGGTGAACACTGAAGCTTTCTTT. It specifies CATSGGTGVNTEAFF.

The chain combines TRBV5-6 with TRBJ2-5, with D possibly being TRBD2 (5 bases). CDR1 and CDR2 (germline): SGHDT, YYEEEE. Between the trimmed V and J ends, which lost 0 bases and 4 bases, there was a span of 16 bases. The CDR3 spans 16 residues. CDR3 nucleotides: TGTGCCAGCAGCTTGGGCGGGTCCGGAGAGGGAGAGACCCAGTACTTC. Translated, it gives CASSLGGSGEGETQYF.

This clone was detected once. This rearrangement joins TRBV30 to TRBJ2-3; 10 nucleotides align to TRBD2. V was pared by 1 base and J by 7 bases, with 8 bases of the junction left unmatched. From germline, CDR1 is GTSNPN and CDR2 SVGIG (reference sequence). The length of the CDR3 is 15 residues. The CDR3 DNA follows: TGTGCCTGGAGTGGGCTAGCGGGAGCGGATAATACGCAGTATTTT. Translated, it gives CAWSGLAGADNTQYF.

The chain uses TRBV11-2 and TRBJ2-7; tentative D call: TRBD1 (5 bases). CDR3 size: 14 residues. The V gene lost 1 base and the J gene lost 4 bases, with 11 bases spanning the gap. Germline CDR1 and CDR2: SGHAT and FQNNGV. The CDR3 DNA sequence: TGTGCCAGCAGCTTAGTTCTAGGGGAATACGAGCAGTACTTC. Translated, it gives CASSLVLGEYEQYF.

This clone showed up just a few times. V gene TRBV5-5 combines with J gene TRBJ1-1; 7 bases match TRBD1. CDR1 and CDR2 from the germline V gene are SGHKS and YYEKEE (reference sequence). V lost 6 bases and J lost 5; bases outside the gene matches: 7. This CDR3 contains 13 residues. The CDR3 here is CASTRGTATEAFF. CDR3 DNA: TGTGCCAGCACCCGGGGGACAGCGACTGAAGCTTTCTTT. The full variable domain, with the rest looked up from reference TRBV5-5 and TRBJ1-1, is DAGVTQSPTHLIKTRGQQVTLRCSPISGHKSVSWYQQVLGQGPQFIFQYYEKEERGRGNFPDRFSARQFPNYSSELNVNALLLGDSALYLCASTRGTATEAFFGQGTRLTVV.

The chain employs TRBV28 and TRBJ1-4; D not resolved. Trimming cost V 8 bases and J 8 bases, with 18 bases left between them. There are 14 residues in the CDR3. The germline V gene encodes CDR1 MDHEN and CDR2 SYDVKM. The CDR3 sequence is CASGGPPDAEKLFF. In DNA, the CDR3 is TGTGCCAGCGGAGGGCCTCCGGACGCCGAAAAACTGTTTTTT.

V is TRBV4-1 and J is TRBJ1-4; perhaps TRBD1 as D (5 bases). CDR1 and CDR2 from the germline V gene are MGHRA and YSYEKL. The CDR3 is 17 amino acids. Deletions cut 1 base from V and 3 bases from J, with 15 bases between. CDR3 residues: CASSQVRGGVANEKLFF. For the CDR3, the DNA is TGCGCCAGCAGCCAAGTAAGGGGCGGGGTGGCTAATGAAAAACTGTTTTTT.

This chain joins TRBV10-2 and TRBJ2-7, with 8 bases lining up with TRBD2. CDR1 is WSHSY and CDR2 is SAAADI in the germline V gene. The junction had 5 bases not matched to a gene; V was cut back by 5 bases and J by 2 bases. The CDR3 has 14 amino acids. The CDR3 DNA reads TGCGCCAGCAGTCCGCGTAGCGGGGCCTACGAGCAGTACTTC. Protein product: CASSPRSGAYEQYF.